A single T cell receptor beta chain is shown here with its context. Its binding antigen is unknown. The record has no base qualities; no much larger clone is one base away. The CDR3 numbers 17 residues from cysteine through phenylalanine. Only CDR3 DNA remains: 51 bases, in frame from the first base. The trim is 3 bases for V and 4 bases for J, with a gap of 21 bases between the germline ends. The germline V gene encodes CDR1 LGHDT and CDR2 YNNKEL (reference sequence). The CDR3 regions of human TCRbeta chains were analyzed by immunosequencing. From the authors' description of their analysis: Repertoire TCRs were matched against a reference library of SARS-CoV-2-specific TCRs generated with the MIRA antigen-specificity platform. Breadth was defined as the fraction of unique TCRs that were SARS-CoV-2-associated, and depth was defined as the fraction of total T cells that were SARS-CoV-2-associated. Using the MIRA data, each spike-specific TCR was assigned both to the spike region to which the TCR was reactive and to a CD4 or CD8 class. Log10-transformed breadth and depth values were compared by one-way ANOVA with Sidak's multiple comparisons tests. The immuneACCESS repertoire file appears here via TCRdb, limited to in-frame rearrangements. These files lack a portion of the clones; in checked studies, under half of the deficit traces to unresolved V genes, and the cause of the others is not known. That table furnishes V, J and clone size, whereas the DNA furnished D and trimming. This sample has about 130,000 clones in its table, and nearly 90% of those were observed once. Of the sample, approximately 9.4% is held by the ten largest clones.

The data derive from a study of T cell responses to AZD1222 COVID-19 vaccine listed by TCRdb under 2021. About the study as a whole: A total of over 230 trial participants underwent TCR sequencing, of whom roughly 210 had received two doses of AZD1222 and 26 had received two doses of the MenACWY control vaccine. Enrollment into the trials was organized by age into subgroups of 18-55, 56-69 and 70-plus years, and those subgroups contained roughly 150, 30 and 60 TCR-sequenced participants, respectively.

The study at large found these results: Reportedly, close to half of the unique spike-specific TCRs recognized epitopes lying outside the regions that are mutated in the B.1.351 and B.1.1.7 variants. After two AZD1222 doses, spike-specific TCR breadth and depth were significantly higher than at day 0 and than in MenACWY recipients. Vaccine-associated CD4 TCRs spanned the whole spike protein, with dominant responses in regions 160-218 and 743-854. Conclusions about previously exposed vaccinees were limited because only six AZD1222 recipients were SARS-CoV-2 seropositive at baseline. Participants were mostly white British and included more females than males, and it was suggested by the authors that clonal diversity may have been underestimated. In the small 56-69-year group, the increase in depth fell short of significance, most likely because of low power. No day 14 peak-response samples were available, so repertoires were characterized only after the peak T cell response.

The sample's time point label, in plain terms: about 28 days (+/-7) after the second vaccine dose. AZD1222 recipients whose second dose came at about 4 weeks and those whose second dose came at about 12 weeks were combined into one group, since spike-specific TCR depth and breadth did not differ between the two schedules. Vaccinee samples were obtained from the UK trials COV001 and COV002, which included a single-blind randomized controlled phase 2/3 trial of AZD1222 (ChAdOx1 nCoV-19) in healthy adults. For TCRbeta chain sequencing, PBMC samples were collected from trial participants at day 0 and at day 28 after the second dose.

The chain joins TRBV3-1 (or the pseudogene TRBV3-2) to TRBJ1-1, and possibly TRBD1, on 6 matching bases. This receptor was obtained from an adult who received the AZD1222 COVID-19 vaccine. Sequenced material: peripheral blood, taken 28 days after the second AZD1222 dose. The nucleotide sequence is TGTGCCAGCAGCCAGGGCCGGACAGCGAAATCCGGCACTGAAGCTTTCTTT. This yields the protein CASSQGRTAKSGTEAFF.